This T cell receptor beta chain was retrieved from a study of blood T cell repertoires in COVID-19 (dated by TCRdb to 2018 to 2021). Regarding the complete study: Samples from collaborators originated in the United States, Italy and Spain and spanned both the acute and convalescent phases of COVID-19. The prospective study material was composed of cDNA or gDNA derived from T cells, B-cell-depleted T cells, or PBMCs. The dataset comprised deeply sampled blood TCRbeta repertoires from subjects exposed to, actively infected with, or recovered from COVID-19. The repertoires were made available in a free public database intended to serve as a resource for research on the immune response to SARS-CoV-2. Samples came from the ongoing ImmuneRACE study (first 160 participants) plus 1,254 subjects from 6 global collaborators. Sample metadata almost always included a de-identified subject ID, COVID-19 status, age in years and sex. Where available, HLA class I and class II types were obtained from metadata supplied by the sample provider rather than from assay-based typing. Paper-wide results and their limitations: How much clinical and demographic metadata was included differed by source and by participant, and the metadata was provided uncurated.

TCRbeta CDR3 regions were amplified from genomic DNA using the immunoSEQ Assay, a bias-controlled multiplex PCR. The study's processing was this. The number of nucleated cells in each sample was estimated from the amplification of reference gene primers within the assay. Sequence reads were collapsed and filtered to measure the absolute abundance of every unique TCRbeta CDR3 rearrangement. Productive Simpson clonality was computed per sample as the square root of Simpson's diversity index over productive rearrangements. TCRdb provides this immuneACCESS table in a form limited to in-frame rearrangements. Some clones are lacking; in checked studies, under half of them reflect an unresolved V gene, and why the rest are absent is not known. V and J calls and clone size are copied from that table; D and trimming were computed from the DNA. Within this sample are approximately 200,000 clones, with about nine tenths of them counted one time only. The ten largest make up about 2.2% of the sample.

A note on this clone: This receptor's antigen is unknown. No base-level quality is on record; no much larger clone is a single base apart.

In the prospective study, participants were about 18 to 95 years old, resided in under 30 geographic areas of the United States, and were enrolled through a virtual design. In the prospective study, participants were assigned to cohorts based on the clinical history participants reported in a screening survey and a study questionnaire. Recovered participants in ImmuneRACE Cohort 3 were defined by two consecutive negative NP/OP PCR tests, clearance by a healthcare professional, or resolution of symptoms. Mobile phlebotomists in the prospective study collected whole blood, serum and a nasopharyngeal or oropharyngeal swab from every participant. Additional blood draws and questionnaires over an approximately two-month period could optionally be provided by prospective study participants. Before DNA extraction, prospective study blood samples were shipped either frozen or at room temperature. According to the germline V gene (reference sequence), CDR1 reads GTSNPN and CDR2 reads SVGIG. From the cysteine up to the phenylalanine, the CDR3 has a length of 13 residues. Only the CDR3 DNA is retained, 39 bases long and in frame from the first base. Relative to germline, V is missing 1 base and J is missing 7 bases, with 2 bases of the junction outside any gene match.

Material: PBMCs or T cells enriched from blood (not recorded which). The clonotype originates from a woman in her 30s who had recovered from COVID-19. The chain employs TRBV30 and TRBJ1-5; 9 nucleotides in the junction match TRBD1. The DNA is as follows: TGTGCCTGGAGTGAGGACAGGGGCCAGCCCCAGCATTTT. Translated, it gives CAWSEDRGQPQHF.